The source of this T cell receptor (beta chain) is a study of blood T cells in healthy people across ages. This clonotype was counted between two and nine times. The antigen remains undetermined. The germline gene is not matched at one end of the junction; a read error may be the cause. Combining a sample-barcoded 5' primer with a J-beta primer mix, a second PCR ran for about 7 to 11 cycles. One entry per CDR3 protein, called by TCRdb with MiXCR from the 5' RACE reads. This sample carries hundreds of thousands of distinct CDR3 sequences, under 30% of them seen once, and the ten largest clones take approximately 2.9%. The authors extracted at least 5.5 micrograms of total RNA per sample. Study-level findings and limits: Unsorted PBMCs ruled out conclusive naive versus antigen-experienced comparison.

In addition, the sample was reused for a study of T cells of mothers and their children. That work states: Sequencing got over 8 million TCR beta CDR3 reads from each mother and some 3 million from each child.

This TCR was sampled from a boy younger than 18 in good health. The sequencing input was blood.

CDR3 in amino acids: CVSSYTSAGSYEQYF. The CDR3 bases are TGTGTCAGCAGCTATACTAGTGCGGGCTCCTACGAGCAGTACTTC. The chain employs TRBV12-3 or TRBV12-4 and TRBJ2-7; tentatively, D is TRBD2 (5 bases). This CDR3 spans 15 amino acids.